One sample yielded the 13 T cell receptor beta chains listed below, sequenced in a study of memory CD4+ T cells and cytomegalovirus serostatus. The assay was immunoSEQ multiplex PCR, and TCRdb's table has in-frame clones only and misses some. The sample has approximately 49,000 clones, roughly 73% seen once; the top ten hold 0.5% to 0.65%. Single viable CD3+CD4+CD8-CD45RO+ cells were sorted as the memory CD4+ T cells. The sample comprised memory CD4+ T cells from blood. These receptors all stem from an adult in good health and CMV-seronegative.

The chain couples TRBV7-2 to TRBJ2-2, with 13 bases that match TRBD2. This CDR3 has 15 residues. Unmatched junction bases numbered 2, after V lost 4 bases and J lost 6 bases. Germline CDR1 SGHTA, CDR2 FQGNSA. This CDR3 is CASSYTSGGAGELFF. In DNA form, the CDR3 reads TGTGCCAGCAGCTACACTAGCGGGGGGGCCGGGGAGCTGTTTTTT.

This clone occurred a few times. The V gene is TRBV7-2, the J gene TRBJ1-2; 7 bases fit TRBD1. Unmatched junction bases numbered 0, after V lost 1 base and J lost 1 base. CDR3 length: 14 amino acids. CDR1 is SGHTA and CDR2 is FQGNSA in the germline V gene. CDR3 sequence: CASSLDRGNYGYTF. The CDR3 nucleotides are TGTGCCAGCAGCTTAGACAGGGGTAACTATGGCTACACCTTC.

This chain connects TRBV4-3 to TRBJ2-2; D not resolved. The V end was cut by 3 bases, the J end by 1 base, with 3 bases between. The V gene's germline CDR1 is LGHNA and CDR2 YSLEER. The CDR3 length is 13 residues. The DNA of the CDR3 is TGCGCCAGCAGCCAGTTGAACACCGGGGAGCTGTTTTTT. This codes for CASSQLNTGELFF.

This chain uses TRBV28 with TRBJ1-2, with unresolved D. V gave up 7 bases and J gave up 0 bases, with 15 bases separating them. The germline V gene encodes CDR1 MDHEN and CDR2 SYDVKM. The CDR3 spans 15 residues. The CDR3 coding sequence is TGTGCCAGCACCCTCCCCACGGCCACTAACTATGGCTACACCTTC. Protein product: CASTLPTATNYGYTF.

This chain uses TRBV2 with TRBJ2-5; D unresolved. The germline CDR1 and CDR2 sequences are SNHLY and FYNNEI. The CDR3 is 12 residues long. The V end lost 7 bases, the J end lost 5 bases, and 11 bases lay between the germline ends. This chain's CDR3 is CASMAVPETQYF. CDR3 nucleotides: TGTGCCAGCATGGCCGTCCCGGAGACCCAGTACTTC. The full variable domain, its missing parts supplied by reference TRBV2 and TRBJ2-5, is EPEVTQTPSHQVTQMGQEVILRCVPISNHLYFYWYRQILGQKVEFLVSFYNNEISEKSEIFDDQFSVERPDGSNFTLKIRSTKLEDSAMYFCASMAVPETQYFGPGTRLLVL.

V usage is TRBV19 and J usage is TRBJ2-5; 8 nucleotides line up with TRBD2. The CDR3 runs to 16 residues. CDR1 and CDR2 (germline): LNHDA, SQIVND (reference sequence). The V and J ends lost 1 base and 5 bases, in that order; junction bases with no gene match: 9. The DNA of the CDR3 is TGTGCCAGTAGTATAGGTGGACGGGGGGGCCGGGAGACCCAGTACTTC. It encodes CASSIGGRGGRETQYF.

CDR3 sequence (DNA): TGTGCCAGCAGTGAAGCCCAACCCCGTAGCGGGGGGGCCAAAGATACGCAGTATTTT. This encodes CASSEAQPRSGGAKDTQYF. J is TRBJ2-3 and V is TRBV2; the match to TRBD2 covers 11 bases. V gave up 0 bases and J gave up 5 bases; unmatched junction bases: 13. The CDR3 sequence is 19 residues long. Germline lookup yields CDR1 SNHLY and CDR2 FYNNEI.

The chain joins TRBV11-3 to TRBJ1-1; D gene ambiguous. The V end was cut by 5 bases, the J end by 6 bases, with 16 bases between. The CDR3 runs to 14 residues. CDR1 SGHNT and CDR2 YENEEA come from the germline V gene. CDR3 sequence (DNA): TGTGCCAGCAGCCCAAGTCCTAGGGCAGCTGAAGCTTTCTTT. It specifies CASSPSPRAAEAFF.

This chain links TRBV6-6 with TRBJ1-3; TRBD1 matches at 8 bases. CDR1 is MNHNY, CDR2 SVGAGI, per germline (reference sequence). V lost 2 bases and J lost 7; bases outside the gene matches: 4. This CDR3 region has 14 residues. The CDR3, as DNA: TGTGCCAGCAGTTACGCCAACAGGGGGAACACCATATATTTT. Encoded protein: CASSYANRGNTIYF.

The V call is TRBV19, the J call TRBJ2-7, with TRBD2 identical over 9 bases. Looked up from germline, CDR1 is LNHDA and CDR2 is SQIVND (reference sequence). The CDR3 covers 15 residues. The J segment lost 0 bases and the V segment lost 5 bases, leaving 5 bases of the junction unmatched. The CDR3 sequence: CASSASGVPSYEQYF. CDR3 nucleotides: TGTGCCAGTAGTGCTAGCGGGGTTCCCTCCTACGAGCAGTACTTC.

The rearrangement joins TRBV5-1 to TRBJ2-5; D is perhaps TRBD1 (6 bases). Trimming took off 0 bases at V and 5 bases at J, with 17 bases between the two ends. This CDR3 contains 16 residues. Germline V lookup: CDR1 SGHRS, CDR2 YFSETQ. CDR3 amino acids: CASSLVGQREGETQYF. The CDR3 DNA is TGCGCCAGCAGCTTGGTAGGACAGCGTGAAGGGGAGACCCAGTACTTC.

This clone was seen once. This chain joins TRBV29-1 and TRBJ2-5; TRBD1 matches 9 bases. This CDR3 is 14 amino acids long. After removal of 6 bases from V and 5 bases from J, the junction contained 10 bases not matched to a gene. Germline loops: CDR1 SQVTM, CDR2 ANQGSEA. The CDR3 region is CSVESGTGFETQYF. For the CDR3, the DNA is TGCAGCGTAGAATCCGGGACAGGGTTCGAGACCCAGTACTTC.

This clone was seen a handful of times. This chain links TRBV2 with TRBJ1-2, with D uncertain. Trimming removed 6 bases from V and 10 bases from J, with 15 bases in between. The CDR3 contains 12 residues. The germline CDR1 and CDR2 sequences are SNHLY and FYNNEI. The CDR3 region is CASRRTSGYYTF. CDR3 in DNA: TGTGCCAGCAGAAGGACTTCCGGCTACTACACCTTC. The full variable domain, with the rest looked up from reference TRBV2 and TRBJ1-2, is EPEVTQTPSHQVTQMGQEVILRCVPISNHLYFYWYRQILGQKVEFLVSFYNNEISEKSEIFDDQFSVERPDGSNFTLKIRSTKLEDSAMYFCASRRTSGYYTFGSGTRLTVV.